A selection of T cell receptor beta chains follows, all from one sample in a study of tumor-infiltrating lymphocytes in localized non-small cell lung cancer. Generated by immunoSEQ multiplex PCR, the TCRdb table keeps only in-frame clones and is missing some. Of about 15,000 clones listed, 69% are singletons. The sequenced material came from lung tumor tissue. These receptors were obtained from a human donor with non-small cell lung cancer. The CDR3 runs from the conserved cysteine through the conserved F or W. Fields, in order: CDR3 DNA, CDR3 protein, D gene, clone size, J gene, V gene. The D gene is left open where the match is weak. Rows give clone size only sometimes, using once, few, many, or a class for an expanded clone.

TGTGCCAGTCGGAGCGGGACGTACGAGCAGTACTTC | CASRSGTYEQYF | TRBD2 | . | TRBJ2-7 | TRBV19
TGTGCCAGCAGTGAATACAGGGGCTATGGCTACACCTTC | CASSEYRGYGYTF | TRBD1 | . | TRBJ1-2 | TRBV6-1
TGTGCCAGCAGTTTAGACAGGGGCAATGAGCAGTTCTTC | CASSLDRGNEQFF | TRBD1 | few | TRBJ2-1 | TRBV6-5
TGTGCCAGCAGCTTTTGGAGGGACACTGAAGCTTTCTTT | CASSFWRDTEAFF | . | medium-sized | TRBJ1-1 | TRBV7-2
TGTGCCAGCAGCCTTTTGGAGGAGCAGTACTTC | CASSLLEEQYF | . | . | TRBJ2-7 | TRBV11-2
TGTGCCAGCAGCCCCCGTGACAGGGGGCCTGAGCAGTACTTC | CASSPRDRGPEQYF | TRBD1 | few | TRBJ2-7 | TRBV6-5
TGTGCCATCATGGGGGGCTCGGATGAGCAGTTCTTC | CAIMGGSDEQFF | . | . | TRBJ2-1 | TRBV10-3
TGTGCCAGCAGTTACGGGTACACTGAAGCTTTCTTT | CASSYGYTEAFF | . | . | TRBJ1-1 | TRBV6-5
TGTGCCAGCAGCTTCGGTGGGGCTTCCCGGGGCATTCAGTACTTC | CASSFGGASRGIQYF | . | once | TRBJ2-4 | TRBV7-9
TGCGCCAGCAGCTTGGCCGGGTTTAGCACAGATACGCAGTATTTT | CASSLAGFSTDTQYF | . | . | TRBJ2-3 | TRBV5-1
TGCAGTGCTAGAGAGGACTATGGCTACACCTTC | CSAREDYGYTF | . | . | TRBJ1-2 | TRBV20-1
TGTGCCAGCAGCTCACAGGGGTTTGGGTCCTACGAGCAGTACTTC | CASSSQGFGSYEQYF | TRBD1 | . | TRBJ2-7 | TRBV13
TGTGCCAGCAGTTTGGCAGGTGGAGGAGCTAACTATGGCTACACCTTC | CASSLAGGGANYGYTF | . | . | TRBJ1-2 | TRBV28
TGCGCCAGCAGCTTGGACGTACAGGGGGCGGGGGAGCAGTACTTC | CASSLDVQGAGEQYF | TRBD1 | . | TRBJ2-7 | TRBV5-1
TGTGCCAGCAAGATGGGCGGGAGCTCCTACGAGCAGTACTTC | CASKMGGSSYEQYF | TRBD2 | . | TRBJ2-7 | TRBV6-5
TGTGCCAGCAGCTTGGGGGGGGACACCTACGAGCAGTACTTC | CASSLGGDTYEQYF | . | . | TRBJ2-7 | TRBV5-6
TGTGCCATCAGCGGGCTAGCGGGAGCAGATACGCAGTATTTT | CAISGLAGADTQYF | TRBD2 | . | TRBJ2-3 | TRBV10-3
TGTGCCAGTAGCCGAAGACAGGGATCCTACGAGCAGTACTTC | CASSRRQGSYEQYF | TRBD1 | . | TRBJ2-7 | TRBV19
TGTGCCAGCAGTTTCAAGGGACAGGGGGCCTACGAGCAGTACTTC | CASSFKGQGAYEQYF | TRBD1 | . | TRBJ2-7 | TRBV27
TGTGCCAGCAGCTTAAGTAGGGCCGACGAGCAGTACTTC | CASSLSRADEQYF | . | . | TRBJ2-7 | TRBV13
TGTGCCAGCAGCTTATCTGGGCTGCTAGCGGGACCGAACACCGGGGAGCTGTTTTTT | CASSLSGLLAGPNTGELFF | TRBD2 | . | TRBJ2-2 | TRBV5-4
TGTGCCAGCAGCTTGGGCTACGAGCAGTACTTC | CASSLGYEQYF | . | medium-sized | TRBJ2-7 | TRBV5-6
TGTGCCAGCTCACCCCGACAGGAAGTCGAGACCCAGTACTTC | CASSPRQEVETQYF | . | few | TRBJ2-5 | TRBV18
TGTGCCAGCAGCCCGGCCGGAGCAGATACGCAGTATTTT | CASSPAGADTQYF | . | once | TRBJ2-3 | TRBV5-6
TGTGCCAGTAGGAGTGGGACGAACCGTAAAACCGGGGAGCTGTTTTTT | CASRSGTNRKTGELFF | . | . | TRBJ2-2 | TRBV19
TGTGCCAGCAGCTTAGCTATGTTTTTGGGACAGGGGAGGGTAGAGACCCAGTACTTC | CASSLAMFLGQGRVETQYF | TRBD1 | . | TRBJ2-5 | TRBV7-2
TGTGCCAGCTCACCACAGGGACAGGGCCAGGAGACCCAGTACTTC | CASSPQGQGQETQYF | TRBD1 | . | TRBJ2-5 | TRBV18
TGTGCCAGCAGTGAAGGAGCGGGGAAAGAGACCCAGTACTTC | CASSEGAGKETQYF | TRBD2 | . | TRBJ2-5 | TRBV6-1
TGTGCCAGCAAGCACAGGGATGGGGCCCAGCATTTT | CASKHRDGAQHF | . | . | TRBJ1-5 | TRBV6-1
TGTGCCAGTATTCCGGGACACCAAGAAAAACTGTTTTTT | CASIPGHQEKLFF | . | few | TRBJ1-4 | TRBV28
TGTGCCAGCAGCTTAGGCTCCTACGAGCAGTACTTC | CASSLGSYEQYF | . | . | TRBJ2-7 | TRBV7-9
TGTGCCAGCAGCGCCGCACCCTCCTACGAGCAGTACTTC | CASSAAPSYEQYF | . | . | TRBJ2-7 | TRBV2
TGCGCCAGCAGCTCGCAGACCGACACTGAAGCTTTCTTT | CASSSQTDTEAFF | . | . | TRBJ1-1 | TRBV5-1
TGCAGCGCTGGACAGGGGGCTCGCAATGAGCAGTTCTTC | CSAGQGARNEQFF | TRBD1 | . | TRBJ2-1 | TRBV29-1
TGTGCCAGCAGCTTAGTTCAGCAAGAGACCCAGTACTTC | CASSLVQQETQYF | . | . | TRBJ2-5 | TRBV7-6
TGTGCCATCAAGGGGACTACCCTCTACGAGCAGTACTTC | CAIKGTTLYEQYF | TRBD2 | . | TRBJ2-7 | TRBV10-3
TGTGCCAGCAGCCGGGATCTCCAAGAGACCCAGTACTTC | CASSRDLQETQYF | . | . | TRBJ2-5 | TRBV11-2
TGTGCCAGCAGCAGGGACTATTCAGAGACCCAGTACTTC | CASSRDYSETQYF | TRBD2 | . | TRBJ2-5 | TRBV11-2
TGTGCCAGCAGCCCGACGGACGGAGACTATGGCTACACCTTC | CASSPTDGDYGYTF | . | . | TRBJ1-2 | TRBV7-8
TGTGCCAGCAGCCTTAGCGGGAGCTCCTACAATGAGCAGTTCTTC | CASSLSGSSYNEQFF | TRBD2 | few | TRBJ2-1 | TRBV9
TGTGCCAGCAGTAACCCCAGGGCTGGCGAGCAGTACTTC | CASSNPRAGEQYF | . | medium-sized | TRBJ2-7 | TRBV27
TGTGCCAGCAGCCCGACGACAGGGTCTCAGCCCCAGCATTTT | CASSPTTGSQPQHF | TRBD1 | few | TRBJ1-5 | TRBV7-2
TGTGCCAGCAGCCCATCGGGACAGGAACAGGGCGAGCAGTACTTC | CASSPSGQEQGEQYF | TRBD1 | . | TRBJ2-7 | TRBV7-9
TGTGCCAGCAGCTGGTGGACAGGTCTAAGGGTCGGTGAGCAGTTCTTC | CASSWWTGLRVGEQFF | TRBD1 | few | TRBJ2-1 | TRBV7-2
TGTGCCAGCAGCACAGATATGAGCGGGGGCACAGATACGCAGTATTTT | CASSTDMSGGTDTQYF | TRBD2 | medium-sized | TRBJ2-3 | TRBV11-2
TGCGCCAGCAGCCGGGACGGACAGGCCTCTGGGGAGCAGTTCTTC | CASSRDGQASGEQFF | TRBD1 | medium-sized | TRBJ2-1 | TRBV4-1
TGTGCCAGCAGCTCGGTTAGCGGGAGGGTCGACAATGAGCAGTTCTTC | CASSSVSGRVDNEQFF | TRBD2 | few | TRBJ2-1 | TRBV11-3
TGCGCCAGCAGCCTAGTGGGGGTAAAAAGCGGGAGCCCCTACAATGAGCAGTTCTTC | CASSLVGVKSGSPYNEQFF | TRBD2 | . | TRBJ2-1 | TRBV4-1
TGTGCCAGTAGTATTGGGACAGGGGCGAATCAGCCCCAGCATTTT | CASSIGTGANQPQHF | TRBD1 | . | TRBJ1-5 | TRBV19